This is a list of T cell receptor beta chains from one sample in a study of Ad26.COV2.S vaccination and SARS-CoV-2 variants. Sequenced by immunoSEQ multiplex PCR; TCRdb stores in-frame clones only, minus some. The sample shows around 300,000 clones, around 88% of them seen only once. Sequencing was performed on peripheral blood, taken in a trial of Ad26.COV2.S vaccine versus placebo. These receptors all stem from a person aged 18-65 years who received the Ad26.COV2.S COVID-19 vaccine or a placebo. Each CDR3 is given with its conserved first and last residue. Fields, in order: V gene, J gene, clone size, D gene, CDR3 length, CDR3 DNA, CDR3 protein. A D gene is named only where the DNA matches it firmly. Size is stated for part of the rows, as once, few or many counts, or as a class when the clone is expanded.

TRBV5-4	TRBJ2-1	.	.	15	TGTGCCAGCAGCTTGGAGTGGGACACCTACAATGAGCAGTTCTTC	CASSLEWDTYNEQFF
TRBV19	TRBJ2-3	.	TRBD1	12	TGTGCCAGTCGACAGGGGTCAGATACGCAGTATTTT	CASRQGSDTQYF
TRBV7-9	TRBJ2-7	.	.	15	TGTGCCAGCAGCTTAGTGGGTCTCAGCTCCTACGAGCAGTACTTC	CASSLVGLSSYEQYF
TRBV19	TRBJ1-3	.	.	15	TGTGCCAGTAGTTGGACCTACACTATTGGAAACACCATATATTTT	CASSWTYTIGNTIYF
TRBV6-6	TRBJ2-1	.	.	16	TGTGCCAGCAGTTACTCGATATCGGTTCCAGTTAATGAGCAGTTCTTC	CASSYSISVPVNEQFF
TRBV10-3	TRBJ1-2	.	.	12	TGTGCCATCAGACAGGGAAACTATGGCTACACCTTC	CAIRQGNYGYTF
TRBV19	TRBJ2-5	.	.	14	TGTGCCAGTAGTATCCCTTACGGCGGAAAGACCCAGTACTTC	CASSIPYGGKTQYF
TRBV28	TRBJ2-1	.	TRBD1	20	TGTGCCAGCAGTGCTGGGGGACAGGGAGCCCCCACAAGCTCCTACAATGAGCAGTTCTTC	CASSAGGQGAPTSSYNEQFF
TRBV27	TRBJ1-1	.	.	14	TGTGCCAGCAGTTTATCAAGACAGAACACTGAAGCTTTCTTT	CASSLSRQNTEAFF
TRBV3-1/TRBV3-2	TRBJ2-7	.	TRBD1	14	TGTGCCAGCAGCCTTCGACAGGGGACCTACGAGCAGTACTTC	CASSLRQGTYEQYF
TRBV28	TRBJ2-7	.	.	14	TGTGCCAGCAGTATCGGGGGTCCGAGGTACGAGCAGTACTTC	CASSIGGPRYEQYF
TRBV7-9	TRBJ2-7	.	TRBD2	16	TGTGCCAGCAGCTTGCTAGCGGGCGACAAATCCTACGAGCAGTACTTC	CASSLLAGDKSYEQYF
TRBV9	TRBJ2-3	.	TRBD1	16	TGTGCCAGCAGTCCCTCCGGGACAGGGTGGCCAGATACGCAGTATTTT	CASSPSGTGWPDTQYF
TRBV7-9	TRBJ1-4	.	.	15	TGTGCCAGCAGTCCCGGGGGCAGGCGTAATGAAAAACTGTTTTTT	CASSPGGRRNEKLFF
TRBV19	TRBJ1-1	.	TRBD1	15	TGTGCCAGCTCTGAACAGGGGGCTGGGAACACTGAAGCTTTCTTT	CASSEQGAGNTEAFF
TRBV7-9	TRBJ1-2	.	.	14	TGTGCCAGCACCCTTGTAGAGGGGAATGGTGGCTACACCTTC	CASTLVEGNGGYTF
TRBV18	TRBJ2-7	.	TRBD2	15	TGTGCCAGCTCACCACTGCGGGGGGGCAACTACGAGCAGTACTTC	CASSPLRGGNYEQYF
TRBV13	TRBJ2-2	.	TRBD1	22	TGTGCCAGCAGCTTATCCGCCGGGACAGGGGGCCTTCCCAGATCCCCCACCGGGGAGCTGTTTTTT	CASSLSAGTGGLPRSPTGELFF
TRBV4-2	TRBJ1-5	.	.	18	TGTGCCAGCAGCCAAAGACTCGCGGGCCCCGGGAGCAATCAGCCCCAGCATTTT	CASSQRLAGPGSNQPQHF
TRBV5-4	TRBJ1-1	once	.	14	TGTGCCAGCAGCCGGAGGGAGGCGAACACTGAAGCTTTCTTT	CASSRREANTEAFF
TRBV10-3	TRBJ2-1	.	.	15	TGTGCCATCAGTGATGGCAGGGCTGGGGGCAATGAGCAGTTCTTC	CAISDGRAGGNEQFF
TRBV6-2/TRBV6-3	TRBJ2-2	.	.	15	TGTGCCAGCAGTTACTCATCGGGCAACACCGGGGAGCTGTTTTTT	CASSYSSGNTGELFF
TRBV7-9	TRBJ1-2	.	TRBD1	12	TGTGCCAGCAGTTCACAGGGGTATGGCTACACCTTC	CASSSQGYGYTF
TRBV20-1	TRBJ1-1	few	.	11	TGCAGTGCAGGGATAAACACTGAAGCTTTCTTT	CSAGINTEAFF
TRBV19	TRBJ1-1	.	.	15	TGTGCCAGTAGTATCGGGGGCCGTGGGGGGACTGAAGCTTTCTTT	CASSIGGRGGTEAFF
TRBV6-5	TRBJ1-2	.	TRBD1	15	TGTGCCAGCAATAAAAGGGACAGGGAAAGCTATGGCTACACCTTC	CASNKRDRESYGYTF
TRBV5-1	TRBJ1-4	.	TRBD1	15	TGCGCCAGCAGCTTCCGGGACAGCCTCGGGGAAAAACTGTTTTTT	CASSFRDSLGEKLFF
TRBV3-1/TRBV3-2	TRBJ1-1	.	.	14	TGTGCCAGCAGCCGAAACCCCGGGAACACTGAAGCTTTCTTT	CASSRNPGNTEAFF
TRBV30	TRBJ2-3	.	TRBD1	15	TGTGCCTGCGACCCTCCGGGACAGAGCACAGATACGCAGTATTTT	CACDPPGQSTDTQYF
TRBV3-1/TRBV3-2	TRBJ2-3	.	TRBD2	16	TGTGCCAGCAGCCAGGGACTAGCGGGAGTTACAGATACGCAGTATTTT	CASSQGLAGVTDTQYF
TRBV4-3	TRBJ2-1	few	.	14	TGCGCCAGCAGCCAAGATTGGGCGTACAATGAGCAGTTCTTC	CASSQDWAYNEQFF
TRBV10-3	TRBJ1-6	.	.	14	TGTGCCATCAGTGTCGGCGAGGAGAATTCACCCCTCCACTTT	CAISVGEENSPLHF
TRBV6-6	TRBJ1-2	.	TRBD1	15	TGTGCCAGCAGTTACGTGGGACAGGGGGCAAATGGCTACACCTTC	CASSYVGQGANGYTF